A single sample is the source of the 7 T cell receptor beta chains below, sequenced in a study of blood T cell repertoires in COVID-19. Some clones are missing from TCRdb's copy, which holds only in-frame ones; the method was immunoSEQ multiplex PCR. The data show around 150,000 clones, roughly 81% seen once. Sequences were obtained from peripheral blood. The receptors derive from a man aged 35 to 55 with acute or convalescent COVID-19.

This chain joins TRBV13 and TRBJ1-1; TRBD1 is a possible D gene (5 bases). The V end was cut by 0 bases, the J end by 2 bases, with 10 bases between. Germline CDR1 reads PRHDT; CDR2 reads FYEKMQ (reference sequence). CDR3 length: 15 residues. Here the CDR3 DNA reads TGTGCCAGCAGCTTAGGGGACAAATTAAACACTGAAGCTTTCTTT. Amino acids: CASSLGDKLNTEAFF.

A single count supports this clone. V gene TRBV12-3 or TRBV12-4 combines with J gene TRBJ1-2; D unclear. Trimming stripped 1 base from V and 11 bases from J, with 11 bases between. This CDR3 is 12 amino acids long. The CDR3 loop is CASSLESGSYTF. The DNA of the CDR3 is TGTGCCAGCAGTTTAGAGTCAGGTAGTTACACCTTC.

This chain links TRBV19 with TRBJ1-2, with no clear D. V lost 9 bases, J lost 8 bases, and 22 bases lay in between. This CDR3 comprises 14 residues. Germline CDR1 LNHDA, CDR2 SQIVND (reference sequence). This CDR3 reads CASTTGSSLRGYTF. The CDR3 coding sequence is TGTGCCAGCACGACCGGGTCCTCTTTACGGGGCTACACCTTC.

The V gene is TRBV6-2 or TRBV6-3, the J gene TRBJ2-7, with D maybe TRBD1 (5 bases). V lost 6 bases to trimming and J lost 1 base, with 28 bases between them. The CDR3 length is 19 residues. CDR1 MNHEY and CDR2 SVGEGT come from the germline V gene. CDR3 DNA sequence: TGTGCCAGCAGCCCCCCCTCTCTACAGGTTTCTCAATTTTCCTACGAGCAGTACTTC. This encodes CASSPPSLQVSQFSYEQYF.

V usage is TRBV20-1 and J usage is TRBJ1-3; the D gene is possibly TRBD1 (5 bases). Germline assignment: CDR1 DFQATT and CDR2 SNEGSKA (reference sequence). The CDR3 spans 11 residues. Trimming shortened V by 5 bases and J by 8 bases, and 10 bases separated the two germline ends. The CDR3 here is CSAWGDDTIYF. The CDR3 nucleotides read TGCAGTGCTTGGGGCGACGACACCATATATTTT.

The chain uses TRBV4-3 and TRBJ2-7; D possibly corresponds to TRBD2 (5 bases). The CDR3 covers 15 residues. V lost 1 base and J 2 bases, leaving 12 bases between the germline ends. Germline-derived CDR1 and CDR2 are LGHNA and YSLEER. CDR3 residues: CASSQGFGDPYEQYF. The CDR3 region has the DNA TGCGCCAGCAGCCAAGGATTCGGGGATCCCTACGAGCAGTACTTC.

The gene calls are TRBV12-3 or TRBV12-4 and TRBJ2-1; the D gene is possibly TRBD1 (5 bases). The CDR3 has 12 residues. Trimming removed 4 bases at V and 11 bases at J, with 12 bases between. CDR3 amino acids: CASSSVRTQQFF. For the CDR3, the DNA is TGTGCCAGCAGTTCCGTTCGGACACAGCAGTTCTTC.